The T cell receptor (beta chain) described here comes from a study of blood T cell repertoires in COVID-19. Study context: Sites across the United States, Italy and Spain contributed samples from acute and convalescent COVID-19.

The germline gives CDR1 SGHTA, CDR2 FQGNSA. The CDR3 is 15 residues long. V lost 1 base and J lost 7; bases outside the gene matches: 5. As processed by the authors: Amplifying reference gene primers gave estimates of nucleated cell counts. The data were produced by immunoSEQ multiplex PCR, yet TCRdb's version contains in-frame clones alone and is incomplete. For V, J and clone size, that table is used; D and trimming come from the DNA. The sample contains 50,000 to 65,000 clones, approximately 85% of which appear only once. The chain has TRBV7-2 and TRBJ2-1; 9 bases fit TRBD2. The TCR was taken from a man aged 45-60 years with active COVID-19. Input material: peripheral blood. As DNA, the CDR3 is TGTGCCAGCAGCTTAGGCGGGGGGGGGATGAATGAGCAGTTCTTC. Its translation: CASSLGGGGMNEQFF.